Shown below are 3 T cell receptor beta chains from a single sample sequenced in a study of cytomegalovirus exposure and HLA in healthy donors. Use of 60 Vbeta and 13 Jbeta primers characterized the PCR. Libraries were prepared by immunoSEQ multiplex PCR; TCRdb keeps only in-frame clonotypes and omits some of them. The repertoire holds 130,000 or so clones, with 60% to 85% as singletons. The sequenced material came from PBMCs. These TCRs come from a woman between 18 and 29 years old in good health and CMV-seronegative.

This clone occurred once. The CDR3 loop is CSATGLPTDTQYF. The CDR3 nucleotides are TGCAGCGCTACAGGGTTACCCACAGATACGCAGTATTTT. The rearrangement uses TRBV29-1 and TRBJ2-3; TRBD1 might be the D (6 bases). CDR1 SQVTM and CDR2 ANQGSEA come from the germline V gene. Trimming took 7 bases from V and 2 from J, leaving 13 bases between them. CDR3 length equals 13 residues.

The table lists this clone with a count of one. The J gene is TRBJ2-1, the V gene TRBV29-1, with 7 nucleotides matching TRBD2. CDR3 length: 17 amino acids. The junction had 16 bases not matched to a gene; V was cut back by 3 bases and J by 5 bases. The germline V gene has CDR1 SQVTM and CDR2 ANQGSEA. CDR3: CSVELTAGDPGDNEQFF. CDR3 DNA sequence: TGCAGCGTTGAGCTTACGGCGGGAGATCCGGGCGACAATGAGCAGTTCTTC.

This chain links TRBV12-5 with TRBJ1-1; D is undetermined. Trimming removed 4 bases at V and 3 bases at J, with 15 bases between. Germline V gives CDR1 LGHNT, CDR2 FRNRAP. This CDR3 is 15 amino acids long. CDR3 amino acids: CASGSLEAGYTEAFF. CDR3 nucleotide sequence: TGTGCTAGTGGTTCCCTTGAGGCGGGGTACACTGAAGCTTTCTTT.